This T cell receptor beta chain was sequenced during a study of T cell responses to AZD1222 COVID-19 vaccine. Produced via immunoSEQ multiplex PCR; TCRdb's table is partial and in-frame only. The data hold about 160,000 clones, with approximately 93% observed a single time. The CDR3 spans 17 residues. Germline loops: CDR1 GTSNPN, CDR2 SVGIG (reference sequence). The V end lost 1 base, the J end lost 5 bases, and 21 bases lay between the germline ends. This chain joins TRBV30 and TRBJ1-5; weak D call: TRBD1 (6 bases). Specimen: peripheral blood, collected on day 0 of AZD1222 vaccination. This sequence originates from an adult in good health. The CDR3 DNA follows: TGTGCCTGGAGTGAGGGGGGAAGGGTAGGGGTTTATCAGCCCCAGCATTTT. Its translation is CAWSEGGRVGVYQPQHF.